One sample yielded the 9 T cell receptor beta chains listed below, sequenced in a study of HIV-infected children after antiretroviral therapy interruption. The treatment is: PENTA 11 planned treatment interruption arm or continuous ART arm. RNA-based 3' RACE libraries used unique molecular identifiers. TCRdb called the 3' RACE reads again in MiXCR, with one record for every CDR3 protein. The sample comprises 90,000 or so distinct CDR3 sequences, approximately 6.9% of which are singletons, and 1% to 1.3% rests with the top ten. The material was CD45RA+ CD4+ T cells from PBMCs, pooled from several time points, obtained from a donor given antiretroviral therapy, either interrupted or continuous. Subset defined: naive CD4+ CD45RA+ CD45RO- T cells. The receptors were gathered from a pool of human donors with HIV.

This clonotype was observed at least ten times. CDR3 residues: CASSFKGRGAGNTIYF. Here the CDR3 DNA reads TGTGCCAGCAGTTTTAAAGGCAGGGGGGCTGGAAACACCATATATTTT. The rearrangement joins TRBV12-3 or TRBV12-4 to TRBJ1-3, with TRBD1 matching 7 bases. The J segment lost 2 bases and the V segment lost 3 bases, leaving 7 bases of the junction unmatched. The CDR3 consists of 16 residues.

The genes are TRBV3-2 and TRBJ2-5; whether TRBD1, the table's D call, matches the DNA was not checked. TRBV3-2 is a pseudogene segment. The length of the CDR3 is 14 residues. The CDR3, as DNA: TGTGCCAGCAGCCCCAGGGGGGGGCAAGAGACCCAGTACTTC. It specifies CASSPRGGQETQYF.

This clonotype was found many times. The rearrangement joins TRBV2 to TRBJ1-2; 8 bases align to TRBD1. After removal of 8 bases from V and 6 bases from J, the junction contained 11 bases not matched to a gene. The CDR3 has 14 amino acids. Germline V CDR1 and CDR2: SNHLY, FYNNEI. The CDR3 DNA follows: TGTGCCAGCGGACAGGGACCCACTTTGGATGGCTACACCTTC. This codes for CASGQGPTLDGYTF.

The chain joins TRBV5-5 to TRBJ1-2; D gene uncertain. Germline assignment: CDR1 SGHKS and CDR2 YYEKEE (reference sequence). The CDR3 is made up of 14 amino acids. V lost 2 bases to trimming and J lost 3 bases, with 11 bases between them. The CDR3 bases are TGTGCCAGCAGCTTCAGTACAGATGACTATGGCTACACCTTC. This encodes CASSFSTDDYGYTF.

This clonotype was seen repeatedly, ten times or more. CDR3 residues: CASTYIGRGRGYTF. The CDR3, as DNA: TGTGCCAGCACCTACATTGGACGAGGTCGGGGCTACACCTTC. The rearrangement uses TRBV7-6 and TRBJ1-2; D uncertain. Germline V lookup: CDR1 SGHVS, CDR2 FNYEAQ. The CDR3 is 14 amino acids. Deletions cut 7 bases from V and 8 bases from J, with 20 bases between.

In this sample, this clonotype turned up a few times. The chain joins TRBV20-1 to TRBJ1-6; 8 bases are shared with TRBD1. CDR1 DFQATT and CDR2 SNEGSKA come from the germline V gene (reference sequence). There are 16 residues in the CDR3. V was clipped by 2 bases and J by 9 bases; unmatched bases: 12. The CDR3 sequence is CSARRQLAGGFSPLHF. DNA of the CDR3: TGCAGTGCTAGAAGACAATTGGCAGGGGGCTTTTCACCCCTCCACTTT.

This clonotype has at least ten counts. The CDR3 spells CASSPSQDYGYTF. For the CDR3, the DNA is TGTGCCAGCTCACCAAGCCAGGACTATGGCTACACCTTC. The chain combines TRBV18 with TRBJ1-2; D is ambiguous. The length of the CDR3 is 13 residues. V lost 2 bases to trimming and J lost 3 bases, with 7 bases between them. Germline loops: CDR1 KGHSH, CDR2 LQKENI.

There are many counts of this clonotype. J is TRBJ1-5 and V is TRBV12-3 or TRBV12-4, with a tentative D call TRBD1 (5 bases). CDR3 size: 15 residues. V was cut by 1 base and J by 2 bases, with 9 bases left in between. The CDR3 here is CASSLGTRGNQPQHF. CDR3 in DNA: TGTGCCAGCAGTTTAGGGACCAGGGGCAATCAGCCCCAGCATTTT.

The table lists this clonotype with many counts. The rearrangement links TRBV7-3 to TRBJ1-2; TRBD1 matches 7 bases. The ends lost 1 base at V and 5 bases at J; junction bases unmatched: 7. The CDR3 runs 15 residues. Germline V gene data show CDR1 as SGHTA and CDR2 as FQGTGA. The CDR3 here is CASSLIPGGEYGYTF. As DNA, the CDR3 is TGTGCCAGCAGCTTAATTCCAGGGGGAGAATATGGCTACACCTTC.